This TCR beta chain appears in the sequencing data of a study of blood T cell repertoires in COVID-19. In the study overall: Whether acute or convalescent, the COVID-19 samples came from the United States, Italy and Spain. The cDNA or gDNA used as material had been derived from T cells, B-cell-depleted T cells, or PBMCs.

Patients at the Seattle site were enrolled during active infection and followed longitudinally. CDR3 size: 15 residues. V gave up 7 bases and J gave up 5 bases, with 20 bases separating them. Germline CDR1 is MDHEN and CDR2 is SYDVKM. In the authors' workflow: Quantification of nucleated cells was approximated via reference gene primer amplification. TCRdb's copy holds only in-frame clones and misses some; the assay was immunoSEQ multiplex PCR. That table supplies the V and J calls and clone size; D and trimming were determined from the DNA. The data show around 60,000 clones, with about 80% seen just once and roughly 10% held by the top ten.

The material sequenced was peripheral blood. This clonotype was sampled from a man aged 45-65 years with COVID-19, enrolled during active disease. The V call is TRBV28, the J call TRBJ1-2, with D possibly matching TRBD1 (6 bases). As DNA, the CDR3 is TGTGCCAGCACAAAGTCAGGGGCCCCGCAGTATGGCTACACCTTC. Translated: CASTKSGAPQYGYTF.